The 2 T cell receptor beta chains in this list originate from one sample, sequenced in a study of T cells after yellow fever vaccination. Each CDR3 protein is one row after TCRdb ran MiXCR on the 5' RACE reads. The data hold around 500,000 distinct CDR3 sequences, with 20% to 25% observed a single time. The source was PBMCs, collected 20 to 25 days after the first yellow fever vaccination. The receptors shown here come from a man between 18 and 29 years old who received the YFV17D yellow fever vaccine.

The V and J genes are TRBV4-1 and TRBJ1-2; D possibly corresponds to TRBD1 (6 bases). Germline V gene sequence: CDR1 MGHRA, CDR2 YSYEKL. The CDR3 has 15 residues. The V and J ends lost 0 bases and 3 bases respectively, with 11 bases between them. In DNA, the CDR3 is TGCGCCAGCAGCCAAGAATTCCCAGGGGACTATGGCTACACCTTC. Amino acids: CASSQEFPGDYGYTF.

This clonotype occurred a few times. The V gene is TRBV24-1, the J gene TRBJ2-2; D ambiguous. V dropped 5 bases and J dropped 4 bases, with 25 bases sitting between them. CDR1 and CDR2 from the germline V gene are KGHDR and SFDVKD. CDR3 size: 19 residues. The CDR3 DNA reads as TGTGCCACCAGTGTCATCATTACTGAGTTTCTCATCCTCACCGGGGAGCTGTTTTTT. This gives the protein CATSVIITEFLILTGELFF.